This T cell receptor beta chain comes out of a study of T cell repertoires in cytomegalovirus infection. Study-level background: Newly reported HLA-C-restricted and thoroughly characterized HLA-B-restricted CMV epitopes were employed. Evidence of both CMV infection and a matching HLA type came from public TCR beta signatures.

Of note for this clonotype: Its specificity is not known.

MiXCR was run by TCRdb on the reads, yielding one entry per CDR3 protein. The table shows 50,000 or so distinct CDR3 sequences, with 20% occurring only once. CDR3 length: 15 residues. V lost 1 base and J 1 base, leaving 9 bases between the germline ends. Germline CDR1 SGHTA, CDR2 FQGNSA. The V and J genes are TRBV7-2 and TRBJ2-3, with D maybe TRBD2 (6 bases). The sequencing used CD8+ T cells from cultured PBMCs, collected from culture after CMV antigen stimulation. This receptor was obtained from a human donor in good health (CMV status not recorded). Some clones in this sample may be carry-over from other donors' samples. CDR3 protein: CASSLVQRGTDTQYF. In nucleotides, the CDR3 is TGTGCCAGCAGCTTAGTGCAGCGGGGCACAGATACGCAGTATTTT. The full variable domain, rest sourced from reference TRBV7-2 and TRBJ2-3, is GAGVSQSPSNKVTEKGKDVELRCDPISGHTALYWYRQSLGQGLEFLIYFQGNSAPDKSGLPSDRFSAERTGGSVSTLTIQRTQQEDSAVYLCASSLVQRGTDTQYFGPGTRLTVL.